The 10 T cell receptor beta chains in this list originate from one sample, sequenced in a study of regulatory T cells in long-lasting Graves disease. iRepertoire HTBI primers and Arm-PCR of CDR3 regions built TCR beta libraries. TCRdb re-analysed the multiplex PCR reads in MiXCR, keeping a single row per CDR3 protein. The sample carries a few hundred thousand distinct CDR3 sequences, approximately 23% recorded once. The sample's time point: persistent/refractory GD, antithyroid drugs over 5 years with positive TRAb. The TCR library used RNA extracted from PBMCs. The source was peripheral blood mononuclear cells (PBMCs), collected when the disease was refractory, from a patient treated with antithyroid drugs. The origin of the receptors is a female donor with Graves disease.

This clonotype was recorded a few times. The chain recombines TRBV28 with TRBJ2-1; 7 positions agree with TRBD2. The CDR3 covers 12 residues. CDR1 MDHEN and CDR2 SYDVKM come from the germline V gene. V lost 5 bases, J lost 8 bases, and 3 bases stayed unmatched. CDR3 nucleotides: TGTGCCAGCAGTCCGGGACTACATGAGCAGTTCTTC. Protein product: CASSPGLHEQFF. Based on the CDR3 plus reference TRBV28 and TRBJ2-1, the full variable domain is DVKVTQSSRYLVKRTGEKVFLECVQDMDHENMFWYRQDPGLGLRLIYFSYDVKMKEKGDIPEGYSVSREKKERFSLILESASTNQTSMYLCASSPGLHEQFFGPGTRLTVL.

With respect to this clonotype: Just one base apart from a much larger clone, this may be a read error. The rearrangement joins TRBV6-1 to TRBJ2-4, with D possibly TRBD2 on 6 matching bases. The CDR3 covers 17 residues. CDR1 MNHNS and CDR2 SASEGT come from the germline V gene. The CDR3 nucleotides are TGTGCCAGCAGACAGCTTGCTAGCGACCTAGCCAAAAACATTCGGTACTTC. Translation: CASRQLASDLAKNIRYF.

Notes on this clonotype: Germline is not matched at one junction end, which may reflect a read error. This sequence joins TRBV7-3 and TRBJ1-2; D remains unclear. The CDR3 extends over 13 amino acids. Germline values: CDR1 SGHTA, CDR2 FQGTGA. The DNA of the CDR3 is TGTGCCAGCAGCTCGAGTCCTAACTATGGCTACATCTTC. It yields the protein CASSSSPNYGYIF. The full variable domain, its missing parts supplied by reference TRBV7-3 and TRBJ1-2, is GAGVSQTPSNKVTEKGKYVELRCDPISGHTALYWYRQSLGQGPEFLIYFQGTGAADDSGLPNDRFFAVRPEGSVSTLKIQRTERGDSAVYLCASSSSPNYGYIFGSGTRLTVV.

This sequence joins TRBV5-1 and TRBJ2-3; 7 bases line up with TRBD1. Germline V lookup: CDR1 SGHRS, CDR2 YFSETQ. Trimming took 3 bases from V and 0 from J; bases not matched to a gene: 13. There are 18 residues in the CDR3. The CDR3: CASSSTRTGSRSTDTQYF. CDR3 bases: TGCGCCAGCAGCTCCACACGGACAGGAAGCCGTAGCACAGATACGCAGTATTTT.

This clonotype was counted at least ten times. The J gene is TRBJ2-7, the V gene TRBV6-1, with D unclear. Germline CDR1 is MNHNS and CDR2 is SASEGT. The CDR3 runs 12 residues. V shed 7 bases and J shed 4 bases, with 11 bases lying between them. CDR3 sequence: CASNNPTYEQYF. The CDR3 DNA follows: TGTGCCAGCAACAATCCAACGTACGAGCAGTACTTC.

This clonotype appeared many times. The chain joins TRBV28 to TRBJ2-7; 8 positions agree with TRBD1. J was trimmed by 0 bases and V by 5 bases; bases with no gene match: 6. The length of the CDR3 is 15 residues. Germline CDR1 reads MDHEN; CDR2 reads SYDVKM. CDR3 DNA sequence: TGTGCCAGCAGTACCCGACAGGGGATCTCCTACGAGCAGTACTTC. As protein: CASSTRQGISYEQYF.

A few counts support this clonotype. This chain joins TRBV6-1 and TRBJ1-5; tentative D call: TRBD1 (5 bases). The CDR3 contains 15 residues. Germline CDR1 is MNHNS and CDR2 is SASEGT. V was shortened by 3 bases and J by 5 bases, with 14 bases between the two germline ends. The CDR3 nucleotides read TGTGCCAGCAGTGACGCAAAGGGGTTGGATCAGCCCCAGCATTTT. Residues: CASSDAKGLDQPQHF.

In its sample, this clonotype was seen a few times. The V and J genes are TRBV25-1 and TRBJ1-1, with unresolved D. With 4 bases removed from V and 4 bases from J, the gap between germline ends came to 13 bases. The CDR3 is made up of 14 amino acids. Per germline, CDR1 MGHDK and CDR2 SYGVNS. The CDR3 DNA reads as TGTGCCAGCAGTGCCCCAGAGAGGTTCACTGAAGCTTTCTTT. Translating it yields CASSAPERFTEAFF.

The sample holds a few counts of this clonotype. The rearrangement uses TRBV30 and TRBJ2-7; TRBD1 agrees at 8 bases. Germline CDR1 reads GTSNPN; CDR2 reads SVGIG (reference sequence). The CDR3 is 14 residues long. Germline trimming cut 8 bases from V and 5 bases from J; bases unmatched to any gene: 14. This CDR3 reads CAAHNLGQGDEQYF. The CDR3 DNA follows: TGTGCCGCACATAACTTAGGACAGGGAGACGAGCAGTACTTC.

The rearrangement uses TRBV7-3 and TRBJ2-3; 7 bases fit TRBD2. The trim removed 5 bases at V and 1 base at J, leaving 9 bases unmatched. CDR1 is SGHTA, CDR2 FQGTGA, per germline. This CDR3 has 16 amino acids. The CDR3 reads CASSLAGGGGTDTQYF. As DNA, the CDR3 is TGTGCCAGCAGCCTAGCCGGTGGGGGGGGCACAGATACGCAGTATTTT.